Shown below are 24 T cell receptor beta chains from a single sample sequenced in a study of blood T cell repertoires in COVID-19. This table comes from immunoSEQ multiplex PCR, and its TCRdb copy is limited to in-frame clones, with some not included. Counted here are 95,000 to 150,000 clones, about three quarters occurring once; the ten biggest clones make up 0.75% to 0.9%. Sequencing input: peripheral blood. All receptors derive from a human donor with acute or convalescent COVID-19. The donor label of this sample is uncertain.

V gene TRBV2 combines with J gene TRBJ1-2, with D perhaps matching TRBD1 (6 bases). This CDR3 spans 14 amino acids. Germline V lookup: CDR1 SNHLY, CDR2 FYNNEI. V shed 2 bases and J shed 4 bases, with 11 bases lying between them. The CDR3 DNA is TGTGCCAGCAGTGAACAGGGGCCGGGCTATGGCTACACCTTC. Translation: CASSEQGPGYGYTF. Combining the CDR3 with reference TRBV2 and TRBJ1-2 gives the whole variable domain EPEVTQTPSHQVTQMGQEVILRCVPISNHLYFYWYRQILGQKVEFLVSFYNNEISEKSEIFDDQFSVERPDGSNFTLKIRSTKLEDSAMYFCASSEQGPGYGYTFGSGTRLTVV.

The CDR3 DNA follows: TGTGCCAGCAGGAAAGACAGGTTGAGCACAGATACGCAGTATTTT. As protein: CASRKDRLSTDTQYF. The gene calls are TRBV6-4 and TRBJ2-3; perhaps TRBD1 as D (6 bases). This CDR3 is 15 amino acids long. V was pared by 6 bases and J by 0 bases, with 13 bases between. Germline-derived CDR1 and CDR2 are MRHNA and SNTAGT.

This clone has more than one count but fewer than ten. The chain recombines TRBV19 with TRBJ1-6; 8 nucleotides align to TRBD1. With 0 bases clipped from V and 11 bases from J, the junction kept 3 bases outside the gene matches. CDR1 and CDR2 (germline): LNHDA, SQIVND (reference sequence). The CDR3 extends over 14 amino acids. In DNA form, the CDR3 reads TGTGCCAGTAGTATAGAGGGACAGGTTCCACCCCTCCACTTT. This translates into CASSIEGQVPPLHF.

The chain recombines TRBV19 with TRBJ1-2, with D perhaps TRBD1 (6 bases). V was cut by 1 base and J by 4 bases, with 10 bases left in between. The CDR3 runs 14 residues. The germline V gene encodes CDR1 LNHDA and CDR2 SQIVND (reference sequence). The chain's CDR3 is CASSIVGGPYGYTF. CDR3 in DNA: TGTGCCAGTAGTATAGTCGGGGGGCCCTATGGCTACACCTTC.

The chain is built from TRBV7-8 and TRBJ1-1; D call uncertain. The V gene lost 2 bases and the J gene lost 11 bases, with 9 bases spanning the gap. CDR1 SGHVS and CDR2 FQNEAQ come from the germline V gene. The CDR3 covers 11 residues. CDR3 amino acids: CASSLKSLAFF. CDR3 in DNA: TGTGCCAGCAGCTTAAAATCCCTCGCTTTCTTT. Using reference TRBV7-8 and TRBJ1-1 for the parts outside the CDR3, the full variable domain is GAGVSQSPRYKVAKRGQDVALRCDPISGHVSLFWYQQALGQGPEFLTYFQNEAQLDKSGLPSDRFFAERPEGSVSTLKIQRTQQEDSAVYLCASSLKSLAFFGQGTRLTVV.

The V gene is TRBV30, the J gene TRBJ1-6; D is unresolved. V was shortened by 2 bases and J by 6 bases, with 8 bases between the two germline ends. Germline CDR1 is GTSNPN and CDR2 is SVGIG (reference sequence). This CDR3 spans 13 amino acids. The CDR3 here is CAWSTRSNSPLHF. CDR3 sequence (DNA): TGTGCCTGGAGTACGAGGTCTAATTCACCCCTCCACTTT.

This rearrangement joins TRBV18 to TRBJ2-2, with D perhaps matching TRBD2 (6 bases). There are 15 residues in the CDR3. Germline lookup yields CDR1 KGHSH and CDR2 LQKENI. V was shortened by 3 bases and J by 1 base, with 9 bases between the two germline ends. CDR3 in DNA: TGTGCCAGCTCACCGAACGGGGGGAACACCGGGGAGCTGTTTTTT. Protein: CASSPNGGNTGELFF.

This clone has only a few counts. The rearrangement links TRBV11-2 to TRBJ2-2, with TRBD2 matching 7 bases. Germline V gives CDR1 SGHAT, CDR2 FQNNGV. The J segment lost 3 bases and the V segment lost 2 bases, leaving 6 bases of the junction unmatched. The CDR3 extends over 16 amino acids. CDR3 loop: CASSLNPSGYTGELFF. In nucleotides, the CDR3 is TGTGCCAGCAGCTTAAACCCTAGCGGTTACACCGGGGAGCTGTTTTTT.

This chain connects TRBV7-9 to TRBJ1-2; D unclear. CDR3 length equals 16 residues. Germline V lookup: CDR1 SEHNR, CDR2 FQNEAQ (reference sequence). V lost 2 bases and J lost 0, with 13 bases in between. The CDR3 spells CASSLSPSSANYGYTF. The CDR3 coding sequence is TGTGCCAGCAGCTTATCGCCCTCCAGTGCTAACTATGGCTACACCTTC.

This clone was seen just once. The chain couples TRBV18 to TRBJ1-2; D call uncertain. V shed 0 bases and J shed 1 base, with 6 bases lying between them. This CDR3 contains 14 residues. CDR1 KGHSH and CDR2 LQKENI come from the germline V gene. The CDR3 here is CASSPPNNNYGYTF. DNA of the CDR3: TGTGCCAGCTCACCACCGAACAATAACTATGGCTACACCTTC.

This clone was detected ten times or more. This sequence joins TRBV5-1 and TRBJ2-7, with TRBD2 matching over 12 bases. Germline CDR1 SGHRS, CDR2 YFSETQ. The CDR3 is 16 residues long. The V gene end was trimmed by 1 base and the J gene end by 4 bases; junction bases not matched to a gene: 6. CDR3 nucleotides: TGCGCCAGCAGCTTGTCGCTAGCGGGGGGGCCTTACGAGCAGTACTTC. It encodes CASSLSLAGGPYEQYF.

This clone was seen more than once but under ten times. The chain joins TRBV28 to TRBJ2-4, with D tentatively TRBD2 (5 bases). The CDR3 has 17 amino acids. The V and J ends lost 6 bases and 0 bases respectively, with 18 bases between them. Germline lookup yields CDR1 MDHEN and CDR2 SYDVKM. The DNA of the CDR3 is TGTGCCAGCAGCTCTCTCCGAGGGCCAATAGCCAAAAACATTCAGTACTTC. It specifies CASSSLRGPIAKNIQYF.

The chain has TRBV5-1 and TRBJ1-1; possibly TRBD1 for D (5 bases). Per germline, CDR1 SGHRS and CDR2 YFSETQ. Trimming took off 2 bases at V and 5 bases at J, with 13 bases between the two ends. This CDR3 comprises 14 residues. CDR3 nucleotides: TGCGCCAGCAGCTTCTCTCCAGGGCAAACTGAAGCTTTCTTT. Its protein is CASSFSPGQTEAFF.

The rearrangement joins TRBV9 to TRBJ1-1; D remains ambiguous. Germline loops: CDR1 SGDLS, CDR2 YYNGEE. This CDR3 is 15 amino acids long. V lost 0 bases and J 0 bases, leaving 9 bases between the germline ends. Written as DNA, the CDR3 is TGTGCCAGCAGCGTAGAGGCGGTAATGAACACTGAAGCTTTCTTT. Protein product: CASSVEAVMNTEAFF.

As DNA, the CDR3 is TGTGCCACCAGTGATTTCGACAGCACCCAGCCCCAGCATTTT. Protein product: CATSDFDSTQPQHF. This chain uses TRBV24-1 with TRBJ1-5; TRBD1 is a possible D gene (5 bases). Germline lookup yields CDR1 KGHDR and CDR2 SFDVKD. The germline V and J ends were trimmed by 1 base and 7 bases, with 10 bases remaining between them. This CDR3 spans 14 amino acids.

This rearrangement joins TRBV6-6 to TRBJ2-5, with 7 positions matching TRBD1. Germline CDR1 reads MNHNY; CDR2 reads SVGAGI (reference sequence). V was pared by 6 bases and J by 3 bases, with 7 bases of the junction left unmatched. The CDR3 runs 14 residues. CDR3 residues: CASSPGQAEETQYF. In nucleotides, the CDR3 is TGTGCCAGCAGCCCCGGACAGGCAGAAGAGACCCAGTACTTC.

There are a few counts of this clone. The chain is built from TRBV2 and TRBJ2-2, with TRBD1 as a possible D gene (6 bases). V lost 5 bases to trimming and J lost 6 bases, with 10 bases between them. Germline CDR1 reads SNHLY; CDR2 reads FYNNEI. The CDR3 has 13 amino acids. The CDR3, as DNA: TGTGCCAGCAGTACCAGGGGTGCCGGGGAGCTGTTTTTT. It yields the protein CASSTRGAGELFF.

The rearrangement joins TRBV3-1 (or the pseudogene TRBV3-2) to TRBJ1-3; D not certain. Germline-derived CDR1 and CDR2 are LGHDT and YNNKEL (reference sequence). V lost 0 bases to trimming and J lost 2 bases, with 8 bases between them. The CDR3 runs 15 residues. The DNA of the CDR3 is TGTGCCAGCAGCCAAGACATTAGCCCTGGAAACACCATATATTTT. Translation: CASSQDISPGNTIYF.

This rearrangement joins TRBV7-2 to TRBJ2-7; 9 nucleotides match TRBD2. CDR3 length: 15 residues. CDR1 and CDR2 (germline): SGHTA, FQGNSA. The junction had 9 bases not matched to a gene; V was cut back by 7 bases and J by 2 bases. CDR3 protein: CASTQDSGGPYEQYF. The CDR3 bases are TGTGCCAGCACCCAGGATAGCGGGGGCCCCTACGAGCAGTACTTC.

The gene calls are TRBV7-2 and TRBJ1-5; TRBD1 is a possible D gene (5 bases). Trimming shortened V by 0 bases and J by 6 bases, and 18 bases separated the two germline ends. Germline assignment: CDR1 SGHTA and CDR2 FQGNSA. This CDR3 region has 17 residues. CDR3 in amino acids: CASSLAPVGRVTQPQHF. The CDR3 region has the DNA TGTGCCAGCAGCTTAGCACCCGTGGGCAGGGTTACTCAGCCCCAGCATTTT.

The rearrangement uses TRBV15 and TRBJ1-2, with D possibly TRBD1 on 6 matching bases. The length of the CDR3 is 14 residues. Germline CDR1 LNHNV, CDR2 YYDKDF (reference sequence). V lost 0 bases to trimming and J lost 5 bases, with 10 bases between them. In DNA, the CDR3 is TGTGCCACCAGCAGAGAGGGGGCGCGTTATGGCTACACCTTC. This translates into CATSREGARYGYTF.

The chain joins TRBV4-2 to TRBJ2-1; 9 bases fit TRBD2. V shed 0 bases, J shed 6 bases, and the junction held 6 bases outside the gene matches. Germline V lookup: CDR1 LGHNA, CDR2 YNFKEQ. The CDR3 is made up of 16 amino acids. The CDR3 is CASSQDTAGGRNEQFF. In nucleotides, the CDR3 is TGTGCCAGCAGCCAAGATACTGCGGGGGGGCGCAATGAGCAGTTCTTC.

J is TRBJ2-1 and V is TRBV11-2, with TRBD2 matching over 7 bases. From germline, CDR1 is SGHAT and CDR2 FQNNGV. Trimming took 3 bases from V and 4 from J; bases not matched to a gene: 6. This CDR3 has 15 residues. The DNA of the CDR3 is TGTGCCAGCAGCTTTAGTAGCGGGCCTTACAATGAGCAGTTCTTC. It codes for CASSFSSGPYNEQFF.

This clone came up once. This chain links TRBV28 with TRBJ1-1, with TRBD1 matching over 8 bases. The CDR3 loop spans 15 amino acids. The germline gives CDR1 MDHEN, CDR2 SYDVKM. Germline trimming cut 2 bases from V and 11 bases from J; bases unmatched to any gene: 13. The CDR3 region has the DNA TGTGCCAGCAGTTTAATTCCCGGCCAGGGGGCTCGTGCTTTCTTT. Residues: CASSLIPGQGARAFF.